Below, one T cell receptor (beta chain) is given with its context. This sample is part of a study of blood T cell repertoires in COVID-19. Patients in Seattle were enrolled during active infection, then followed longitudinally. Clones were sequenced by immunoSEQ multiplex PCR, and TCRdb holds only the in-frame ones, with some missing. Of 65,000 to 95,000 clones in the sample, just under 80% were seen once. The sample consisted of peripheral blood. The sequence came from a man in his fifties or sixties with COVID-19, enrolled during active disease.

The CDR3 DNA reads as TGTGCCAGCAGTCGCACCGGGACTATCCGGCAGTATTTT. It encodes CASSRTGTIRQYF. J is TRBJ2-3 and V is TRBV27; 7 positions match TRBD2. Germline CDR1 reads MNHEY; CDR2 reads SMNVEV (reference sequence). V shed 5 bases and J 11 bases; nucleotides not matched to a gene: 10. The CDR3 consists of 13 residues.